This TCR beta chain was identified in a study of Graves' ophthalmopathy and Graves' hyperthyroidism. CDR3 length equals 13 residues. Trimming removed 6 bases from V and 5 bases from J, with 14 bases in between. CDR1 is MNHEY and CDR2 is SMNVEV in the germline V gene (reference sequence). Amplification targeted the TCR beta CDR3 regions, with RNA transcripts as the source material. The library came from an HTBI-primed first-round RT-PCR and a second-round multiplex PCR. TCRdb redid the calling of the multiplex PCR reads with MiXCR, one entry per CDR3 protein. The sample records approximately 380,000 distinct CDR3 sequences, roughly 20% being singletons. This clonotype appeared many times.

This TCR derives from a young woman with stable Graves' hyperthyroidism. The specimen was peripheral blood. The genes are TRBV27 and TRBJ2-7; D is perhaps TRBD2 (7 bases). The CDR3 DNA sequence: TGTGCCAGCAGCTGGAGGGGGGGACACGAGCAGTACTTC. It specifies CASSWRGGHEQYF.